This T cell receptor (beta chain) was identified in a study of T cell responses to AZD1222 COVID-19 vaccine. As for this clone: Antigen specificity is unknown.

The repertoire was sequenced with immunoSEQ multiplex PCR; TCRdb's copy has only in-frame clones and lacks some. The sample lists 89,000 or so clones, roughly 86% seen once, with 5.6% in the top ten. Notes on the study in general: Variant regions that are unmutated are reportedly the target of nearly half of spike-specific TCRs. Clonal diversity was possibly underestimated, and white British individuals and females predominated among donors. Repertoire sampling was restricted to post-peak T cell response timepoints.

This TCR came from an adult who received the AZD1222 COVID-19 vaccine. Material: peripheral blood, obtained 28 days after the second AZD1222 dose.

CDR3 protein: CASSPENSYNEQFF. The DNA of the CDR3 is TGTGCCAGCAGCCCCGAAAACTCCTACAATGAGCAGTTCTTC. The chain joins TRBV14 to TRBJ2-1; no clear D. The V and J ends lost 4 bases and 0 bases respectively, with 7 bases between them. Looked up from germline, CDR1 is SGHDN and CDR2 is FVKESK. The CDR3 is 14 residues long.